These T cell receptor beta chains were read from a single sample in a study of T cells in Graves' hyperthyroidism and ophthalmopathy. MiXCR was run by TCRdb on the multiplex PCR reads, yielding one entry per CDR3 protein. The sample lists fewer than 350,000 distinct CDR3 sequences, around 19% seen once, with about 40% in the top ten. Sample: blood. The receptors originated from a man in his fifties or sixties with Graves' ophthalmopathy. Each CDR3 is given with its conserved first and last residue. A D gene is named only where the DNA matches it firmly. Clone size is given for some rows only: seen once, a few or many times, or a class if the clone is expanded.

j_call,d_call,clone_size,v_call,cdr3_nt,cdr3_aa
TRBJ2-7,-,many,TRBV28,TGTGCCAGCAGTTTGCCGCAGGGGAACTCTTACGCCTACGAGCAGTACTTC,CASSLPQGNSYAYEQYF
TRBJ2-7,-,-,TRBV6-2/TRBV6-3,TGTGCCAGCAGTCTCTCCAGGACAGCCCAGGCAACGGTGGTTTGCTTC,CASSLSRTAQATVVCF
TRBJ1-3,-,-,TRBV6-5,TGTGCCAGCAGTTACTGGCCCCAGAACACCATATATTTT,CASSYWPQNTIYF
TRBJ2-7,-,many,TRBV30,TGTGCCTGGAGTGTACTACAGCGACGCGAGCAGTACTTC,CAWSVLQRREQYF
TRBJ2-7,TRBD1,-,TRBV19,TGTGCCAGTAGTATAAAGGGACAGGGTTCCTACGAGCAGTACTTT,CASSIKGQGSYEQYF
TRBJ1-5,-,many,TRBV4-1,TGCGCCAGCAGCCAAGGGGCAGGCAATCAGCCCCAGCATTTT,CASSQGAGNQPQHF
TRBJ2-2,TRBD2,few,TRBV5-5,TGTGCCAGCAGCCCCTTTAGCGGGAGCGGCACCGGGGAGCTGTTTTTT,CASSPFSGSGTGELFF
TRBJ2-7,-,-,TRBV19,TGTGCCAGTAGTAGGGGGATGGACATTTCCTACGAGCAGTACTTC,CASSRGMDISYEQYF
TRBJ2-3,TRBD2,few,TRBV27,TGTGCCAGCAGTTTATTCACTAGCGGGACAGCAGATACGCAGTATTTT,CASSLFTSGTADTQYF
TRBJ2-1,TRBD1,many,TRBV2,TGTGCCAGCAGTGGTGGGACAGGGAGCCACGAGCAGTTCTTC,CASSGGTGSHEQFF
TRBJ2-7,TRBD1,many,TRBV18,TGTGCCAGCTCACCACCGGGACAGCCTACCTACGAGCAGTACTTC,CASSPPGQPTYEQYF
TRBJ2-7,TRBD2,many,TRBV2,TGTGCCAGCACCGGGACTAGCTCCTACGAGCAGTACTTC,CASTGTSSYEQYF
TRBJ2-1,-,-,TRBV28,TGTGCCAGCAGTTTCCAGGGTCGTTCCTACAATGAGCAGTTCTTC,CASSFQGRSYNEQFF
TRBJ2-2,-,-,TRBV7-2,TGTGCCACCACCCCAGCAGGTCGGGGAACCGGGGAGCTGTTTTTT,CATTPAGRGTGELFF
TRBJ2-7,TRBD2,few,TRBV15,TGTGCCACCAGCAGAGATCCTAGCGGGAGCTTAATCTCCTACGAGCAGTACTTC,CATSRDPSGSLISYEQYF
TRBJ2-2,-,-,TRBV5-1,TGCGCCAGCAGCATAACCTTGGAGAACACCGGGGAGCTGTTTTTT,CASSITLENTGELFF
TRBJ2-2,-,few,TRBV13,TGTGCCAGCAGAAAGGCCGGGCGGAATAACACCGGGGAGCTGTTTTTT,CASRKAGRNNTGELFF
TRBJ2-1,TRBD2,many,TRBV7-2,TGTGCCAGCAGCTTCACTAGCGGGAATGAGCAGTTCTTC,CASSFTSGNEQFF
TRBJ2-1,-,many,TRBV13,TGTGCCAGCAGCTTACGGGCCGGGGCCTCCTACAATGAGCAGTTCTTC,CASSLRAGASYNEQFF
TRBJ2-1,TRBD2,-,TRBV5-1,TGCGCCAGCGCAGGGACTAGCGGGAGAAGTAACAATGAGCAGTTCTTC,CASAGTSGRSNNEQFF